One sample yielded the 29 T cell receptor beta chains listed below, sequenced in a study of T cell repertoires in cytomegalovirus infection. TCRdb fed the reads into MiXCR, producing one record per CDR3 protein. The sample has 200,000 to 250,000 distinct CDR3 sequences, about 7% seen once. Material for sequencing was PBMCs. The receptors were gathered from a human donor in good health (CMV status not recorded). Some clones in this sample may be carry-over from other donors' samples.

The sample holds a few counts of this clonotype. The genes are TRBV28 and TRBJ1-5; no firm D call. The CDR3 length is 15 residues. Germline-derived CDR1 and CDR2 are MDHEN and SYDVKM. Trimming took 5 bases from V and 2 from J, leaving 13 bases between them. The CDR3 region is CASSGPLGGNQPQHF. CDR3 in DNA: TGTGCCAGCAGTGGACCCCTTGGAGGCAATCAGCCCCAGCATTTT.

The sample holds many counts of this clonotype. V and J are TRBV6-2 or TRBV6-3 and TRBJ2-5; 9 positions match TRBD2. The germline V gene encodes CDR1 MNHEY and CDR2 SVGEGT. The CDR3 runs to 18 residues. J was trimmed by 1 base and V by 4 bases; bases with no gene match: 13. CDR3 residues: CASSSLPSAGGIQETQYF. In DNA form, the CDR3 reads TGTGCCAGCAGTTCACTTCCATCAGCGGGGGGAATCCAAGAGACCCAGTACTTC.

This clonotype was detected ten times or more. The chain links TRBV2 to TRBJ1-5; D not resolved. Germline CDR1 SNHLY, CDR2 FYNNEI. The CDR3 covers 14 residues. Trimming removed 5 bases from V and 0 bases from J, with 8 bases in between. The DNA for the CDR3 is TGTGCCAGCAGTCAATATCATAGCAATCAGCCCCAGCATTTT. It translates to CASSQYHSNQPQHF.

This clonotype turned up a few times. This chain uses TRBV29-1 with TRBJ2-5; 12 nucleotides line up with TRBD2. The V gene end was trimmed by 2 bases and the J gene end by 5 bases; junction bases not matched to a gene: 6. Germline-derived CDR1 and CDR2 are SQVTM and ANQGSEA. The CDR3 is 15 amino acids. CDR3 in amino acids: CSVELAGGQLETQYF. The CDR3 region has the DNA TGCAGCGTTGAACTAGCGGGGGGGCAGTTGGAGACCCAGTACTTC.

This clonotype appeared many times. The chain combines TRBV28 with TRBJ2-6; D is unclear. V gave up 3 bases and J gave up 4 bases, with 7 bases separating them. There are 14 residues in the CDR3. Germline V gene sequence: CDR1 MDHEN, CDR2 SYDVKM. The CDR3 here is CASSLVGGANVLTF. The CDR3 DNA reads TGTGCCAGCAGTTTGGTTGGGGGGGCCAACGTCCTGACTTTC.

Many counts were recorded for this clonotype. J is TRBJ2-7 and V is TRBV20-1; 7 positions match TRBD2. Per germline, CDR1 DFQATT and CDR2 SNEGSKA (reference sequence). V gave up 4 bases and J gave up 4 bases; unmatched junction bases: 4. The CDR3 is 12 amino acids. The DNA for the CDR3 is TGCAGTGCTACCGGCGGGGGATACGAGCAGTACTTC. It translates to CSATGGGYEQYF.

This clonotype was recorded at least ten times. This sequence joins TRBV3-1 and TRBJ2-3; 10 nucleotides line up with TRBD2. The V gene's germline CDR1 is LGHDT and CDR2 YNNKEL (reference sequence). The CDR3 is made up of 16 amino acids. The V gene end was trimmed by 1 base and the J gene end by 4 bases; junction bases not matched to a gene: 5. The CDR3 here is CASSQVVAGGPDTQYF. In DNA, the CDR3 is TGTGCCAGCAGCCAAGTGGTAGCGGGGGGCCCAGATACGCAGTATTTT.

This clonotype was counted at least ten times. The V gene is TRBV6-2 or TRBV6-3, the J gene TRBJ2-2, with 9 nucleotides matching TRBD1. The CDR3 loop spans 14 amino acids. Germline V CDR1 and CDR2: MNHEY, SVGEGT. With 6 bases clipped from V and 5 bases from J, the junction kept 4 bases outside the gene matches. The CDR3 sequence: CASRPGTGTGELFF. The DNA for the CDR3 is TGTGCCAGCAGACCCGGGACAGGGACCGGGGAGCTGTTTTTT.

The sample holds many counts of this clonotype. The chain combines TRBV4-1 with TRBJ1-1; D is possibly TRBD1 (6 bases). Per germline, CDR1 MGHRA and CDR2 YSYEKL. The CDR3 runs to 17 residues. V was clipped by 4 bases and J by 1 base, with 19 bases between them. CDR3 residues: CASSLRGGGLGNTEAFF. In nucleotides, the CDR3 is TGCGCCAGCAGCCTCCGAGGGGGGGGGCTGGGGAACACTGAAGCTTTCTTT.

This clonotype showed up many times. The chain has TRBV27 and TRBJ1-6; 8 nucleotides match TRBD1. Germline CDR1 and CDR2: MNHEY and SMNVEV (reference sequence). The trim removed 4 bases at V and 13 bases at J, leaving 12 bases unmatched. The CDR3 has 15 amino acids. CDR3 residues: CASSSWDRTSNPLHF. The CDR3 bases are TGTGCCAGCAGTTCGTGGGACAGGACCTCGAACCCCCTCCACTTT.

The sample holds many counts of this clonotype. The CDR3 protein is CASRDEGETQYF. In nucleotides, the CDR3 is TGTGCCAGCCGGGACGAGGGAGAGACCCAGTACTTC. V usage is TRBV6-1 and J usage is TRBJ2-5, with D perhaps given as TRBD1 or TRBD2 (5 bases each). From germline, CDR1 is MNHNS and CDR2 SASEGT. The V gene lost 8 bases and the J gene lost 4 bases, with 11 bases spanning the gap. This CDR3 contains 12 residues.

CDR3 DNA sequence: TGCAGCGCTAACAGGGGGCAGGGCTATGGCTACACCTTC. This sequence encodes CSANRGQGYGYTF. The rearrangement uses TRBV29-1 and TRBJ1-2; 9 bases agree with TRBD1. CDR1 and CDR2 (germline): SQVTM, ANQGSEA. There are 13 residues in the CDR3. The J segment lost 4 bases and the V segment lost 7 bases, leaving 7 bases of the junction unmatched.

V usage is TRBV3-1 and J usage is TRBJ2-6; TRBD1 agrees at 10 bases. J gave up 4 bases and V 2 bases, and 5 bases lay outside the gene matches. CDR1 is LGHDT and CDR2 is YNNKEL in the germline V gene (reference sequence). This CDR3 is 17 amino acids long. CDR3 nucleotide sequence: TGTGCCAGCAGCCAACGGACAGGGGGAGCAGGGGCCAACGTCCTGACTTTC. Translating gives CASSQRTGGAGANVLTF.

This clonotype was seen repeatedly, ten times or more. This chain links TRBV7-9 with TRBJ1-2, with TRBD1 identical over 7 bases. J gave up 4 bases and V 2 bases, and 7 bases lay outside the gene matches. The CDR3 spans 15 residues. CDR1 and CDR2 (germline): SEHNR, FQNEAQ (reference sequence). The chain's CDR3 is CASSLPPDRAYGYTF. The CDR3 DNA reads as TGTGCCAGCAGCTTACCTCCTGACAGGGCCTATGGCTACACCTTC.

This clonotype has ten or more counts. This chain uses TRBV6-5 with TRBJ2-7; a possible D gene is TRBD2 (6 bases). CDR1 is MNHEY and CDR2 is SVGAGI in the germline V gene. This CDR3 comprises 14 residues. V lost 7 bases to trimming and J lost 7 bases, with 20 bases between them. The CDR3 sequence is CASTPGTLLGEQYF. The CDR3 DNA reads TGTGCCAGCACCCCCGGGACTCTCTTAGGAGAGCAGTACTTC.

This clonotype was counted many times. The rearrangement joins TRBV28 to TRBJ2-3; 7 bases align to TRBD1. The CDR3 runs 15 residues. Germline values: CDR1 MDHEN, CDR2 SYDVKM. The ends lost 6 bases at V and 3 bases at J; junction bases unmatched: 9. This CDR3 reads CASRSDRDRTDTQYF. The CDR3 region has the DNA TGTGCCAGCAGAAGCGACAGGGACCGGACAGATACGCAGTATTTT. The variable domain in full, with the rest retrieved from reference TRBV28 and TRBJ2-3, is DVKVTQSSRYLVKRTGEKVFLECVQDMDHENMFWYRQDPGLGLRLIYFSYDVKMKEKGDIPEGYSVSREKKERFSLILESASTNQTSMYLCASRSDRDRTDTQYFGPGTRLTVL.

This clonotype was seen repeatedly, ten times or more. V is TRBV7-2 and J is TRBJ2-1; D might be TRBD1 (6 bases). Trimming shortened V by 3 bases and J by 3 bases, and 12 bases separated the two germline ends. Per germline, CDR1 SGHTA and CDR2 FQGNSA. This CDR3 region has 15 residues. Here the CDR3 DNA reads TGTGCCAGCAGCTTCGGGCAGGGGCACTACAATGAGCAGTTCTTC. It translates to CASSFGQGHYNEQFF.

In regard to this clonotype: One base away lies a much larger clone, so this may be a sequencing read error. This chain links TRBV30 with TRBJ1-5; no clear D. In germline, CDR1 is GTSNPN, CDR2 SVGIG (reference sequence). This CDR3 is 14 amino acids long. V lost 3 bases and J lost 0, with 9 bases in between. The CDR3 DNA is TGTGCCTGGAGCCCTGGGGTTAGCAATCAGCCCCAGCATTTT. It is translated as CAWSPGVSNQPQHF.

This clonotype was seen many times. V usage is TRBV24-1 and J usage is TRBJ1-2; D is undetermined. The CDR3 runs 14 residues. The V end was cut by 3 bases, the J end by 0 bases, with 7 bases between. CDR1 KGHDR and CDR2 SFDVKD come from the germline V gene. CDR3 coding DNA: TGTGCCACCAGTGATGGCGGATCTAACTATGGCTACACCTTC. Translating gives CATSDGGSNYGYTF.

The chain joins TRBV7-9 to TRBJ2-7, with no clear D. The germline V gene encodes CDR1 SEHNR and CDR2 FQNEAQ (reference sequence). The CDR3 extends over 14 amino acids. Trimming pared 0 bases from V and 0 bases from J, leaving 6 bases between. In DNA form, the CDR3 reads TGTGCCAGCAGCTTAGCGGCCAGCTCCTACGAGCAGTACGTC. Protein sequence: CASSLAASSYEQYV.

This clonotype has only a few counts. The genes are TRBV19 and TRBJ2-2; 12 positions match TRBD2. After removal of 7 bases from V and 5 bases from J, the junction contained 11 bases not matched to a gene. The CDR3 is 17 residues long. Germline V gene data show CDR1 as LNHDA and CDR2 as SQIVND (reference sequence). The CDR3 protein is CASTRLAGGPGTGELFF. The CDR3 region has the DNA TGTGCCAGTACCCGGCTAGCGGGGGGGCCGGGGACCGGGGAGCTGTTTTTT.

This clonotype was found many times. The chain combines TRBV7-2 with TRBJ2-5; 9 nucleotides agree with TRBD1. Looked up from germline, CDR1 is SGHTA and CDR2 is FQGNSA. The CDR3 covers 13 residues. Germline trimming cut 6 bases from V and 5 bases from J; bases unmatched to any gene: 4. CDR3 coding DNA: TGTGCCAGCAGGAACAGGGGGCGGGAGACCCAGTACTTC. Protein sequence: CASRNRGRETQYF.

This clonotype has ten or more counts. Here the CDR3 DNA reads TGTGCCAGCAGCCGGACTAGCGGGGGCCGATCTACGAATGAGCAGTTCTTC. Protein product: CASSRTSGGRSTNEQFF. V usage is TRBV12-3 or TRBV12-4 and J usage is TRBJ2-1, with 13 nucleotides matching TRBD2. This CDR3 is 17 amino acids long. Losses at the gene ends were 6 bases for V and 7 bases for J; bases not matched to a gene: 12.

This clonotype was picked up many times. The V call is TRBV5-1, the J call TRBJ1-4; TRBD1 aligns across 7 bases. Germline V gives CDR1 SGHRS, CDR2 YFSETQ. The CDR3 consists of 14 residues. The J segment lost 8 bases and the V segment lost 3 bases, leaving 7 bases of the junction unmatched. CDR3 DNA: TGCGCCAGCAGCTCAGGACAGGTCCACGAAAAACTGTTTTTT. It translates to CASSSGQVHEKLFF.

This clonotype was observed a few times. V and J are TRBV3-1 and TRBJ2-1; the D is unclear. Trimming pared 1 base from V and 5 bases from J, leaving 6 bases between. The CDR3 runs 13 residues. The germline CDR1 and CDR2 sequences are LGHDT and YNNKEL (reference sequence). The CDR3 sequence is CASSQGLDNEQFF. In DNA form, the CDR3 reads TGTGCCAGCAGCCAAGGTTTGGACAATGAGCAGTTCTTC.

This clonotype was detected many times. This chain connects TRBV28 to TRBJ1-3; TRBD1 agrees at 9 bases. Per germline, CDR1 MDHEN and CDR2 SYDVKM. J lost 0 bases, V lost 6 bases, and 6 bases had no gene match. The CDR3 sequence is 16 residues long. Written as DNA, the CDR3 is TGTGCCAGCAGCCGGGACAGGGCCCGCTCTGGAAACACCATATATTTT. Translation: CASSRDRARSGNTIYF.

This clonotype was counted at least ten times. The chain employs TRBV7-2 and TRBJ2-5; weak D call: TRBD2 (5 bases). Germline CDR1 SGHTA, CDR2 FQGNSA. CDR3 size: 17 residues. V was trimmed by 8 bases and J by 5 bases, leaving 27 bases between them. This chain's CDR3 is CASSRVTGSSFPETQYF. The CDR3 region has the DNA TGTGCCAGCTCGAGGGTGACCGGGTCCTCCTTTCCGGAGACCCAGTACTTC.

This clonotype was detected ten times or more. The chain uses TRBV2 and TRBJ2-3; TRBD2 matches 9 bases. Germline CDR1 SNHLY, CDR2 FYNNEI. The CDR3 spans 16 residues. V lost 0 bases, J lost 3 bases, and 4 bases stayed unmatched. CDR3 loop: CASSEAIAGVTDTQYF. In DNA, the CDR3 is TGTGCCAGCAGTGAAGCTATAGCGGGGGTAACAGATACGCAGTATTTT.

CDR3 DNA: TGCAGTGCTAGAGATAAGGGGATAAACTACGAGCAGTACTTC. Translation gives CSARDKGINYEQYF. V gene TRBV20-1 combines with J gene TRBJ2-7; perhaps TRBD1 as D (5 bases). Deletions cut 0 bases from V and 3 bases from J, with 12 bases between. The V gene's germline CDR1 is DFQATT and CDR2 SNEGSKA (reference sequence). There are 14 residues in the CDR3.